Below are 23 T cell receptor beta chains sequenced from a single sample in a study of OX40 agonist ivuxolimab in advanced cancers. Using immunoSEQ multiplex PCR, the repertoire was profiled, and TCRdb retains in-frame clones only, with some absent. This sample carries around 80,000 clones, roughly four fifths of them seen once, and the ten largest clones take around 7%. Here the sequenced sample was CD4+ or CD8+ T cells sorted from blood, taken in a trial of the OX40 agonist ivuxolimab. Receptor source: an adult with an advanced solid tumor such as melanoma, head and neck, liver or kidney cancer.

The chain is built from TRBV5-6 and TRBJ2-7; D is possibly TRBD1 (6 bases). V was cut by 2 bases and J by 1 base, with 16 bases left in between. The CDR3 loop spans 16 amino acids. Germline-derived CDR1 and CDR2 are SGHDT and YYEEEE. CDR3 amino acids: CASSFIQGFASYEQYV. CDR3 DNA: TGTGCCAGCAGCTTCATACAGGGTTTTGCTTCCTACGAGCAGTACGTC.

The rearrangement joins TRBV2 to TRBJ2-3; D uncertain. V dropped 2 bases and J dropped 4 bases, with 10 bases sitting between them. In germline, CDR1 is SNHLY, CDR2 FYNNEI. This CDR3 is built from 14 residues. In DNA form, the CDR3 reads TGTGCCAGCAGTGAAATGCAGGAGCCAGATACGCAGTATTTT. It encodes CASSEMQEPDTQYF.

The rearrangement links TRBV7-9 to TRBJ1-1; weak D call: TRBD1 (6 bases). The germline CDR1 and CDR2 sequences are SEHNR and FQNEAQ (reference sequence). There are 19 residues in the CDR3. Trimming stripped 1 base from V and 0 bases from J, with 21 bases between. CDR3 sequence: CASSLVPDRLGRMNTEAFF. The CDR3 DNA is TGTGCCAGCAGCTTAGTCCCAGACAGGTTGGGGAGGATGAACACTGAAGCTTTCTTT.

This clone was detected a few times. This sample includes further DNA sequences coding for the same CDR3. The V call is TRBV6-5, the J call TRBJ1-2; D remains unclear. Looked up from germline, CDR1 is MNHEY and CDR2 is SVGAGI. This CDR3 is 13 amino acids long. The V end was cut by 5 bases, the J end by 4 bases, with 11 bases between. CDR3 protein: CASSPGGRYGYTF. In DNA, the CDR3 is TGTGCCAGCAGTCCAGGTGGGCGCTATGGCTACACCTTC.

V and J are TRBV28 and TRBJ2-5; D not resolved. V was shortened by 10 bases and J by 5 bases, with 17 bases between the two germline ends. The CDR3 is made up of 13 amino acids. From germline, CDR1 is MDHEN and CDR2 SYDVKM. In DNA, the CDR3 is TGTGCCACAGCAAACCCACAAACGGAGACCCAGTACTTC. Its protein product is CATANPQTETQYF.

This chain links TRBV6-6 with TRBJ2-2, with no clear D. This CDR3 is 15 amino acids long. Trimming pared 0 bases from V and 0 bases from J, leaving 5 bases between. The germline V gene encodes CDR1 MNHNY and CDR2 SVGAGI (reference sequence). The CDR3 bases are TGTGCCAGCAGTTACTCCGGCACGAACACCGGGGAGCTGTTTTTT. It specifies CASSYSGTNTGELFF.

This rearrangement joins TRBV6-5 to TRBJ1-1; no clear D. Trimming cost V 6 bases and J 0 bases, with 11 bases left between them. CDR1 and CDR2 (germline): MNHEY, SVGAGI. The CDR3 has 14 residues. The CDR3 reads CASRKLRVNTEAFF. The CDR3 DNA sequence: TGTGCCAGCAGGAAACTAAGGGTGAACACTGAAGCTTTCTTT.

CDR3 sequence: CASSYYSPTNEKLFF. CDR3 nucleotides: TGTGCCAGCAGTTACTACAGCCCAACTAATGAAAAACTGTTTTTT. The V call is TRBV6-5, the J call TRBJ1-4; unclear D gene. The CDR3 runs to 15 residues. The V end was cut by 1 base, the J end by 0 bases, with 6 bases between. Germline loops: CDR1 MNHEY, CDR2 SVGAGI.

The CDR3 spells CAIQSSTSGNEQYF. For the CDR3, the DNA is TGTGCCATCCAATCCTCGACTAGCGGGAACGAGCAGTACTTC. V and J are TRBV10-3 and TRBJ2-5, with 11 bases that match TRBD2. TRBJ2-7 matches the DNA end more closely, so the J call is doubtful. Germline-derived CDR1 and CDR2 are ENHRY and SYGVKD. CDR3 size: 14 residues.

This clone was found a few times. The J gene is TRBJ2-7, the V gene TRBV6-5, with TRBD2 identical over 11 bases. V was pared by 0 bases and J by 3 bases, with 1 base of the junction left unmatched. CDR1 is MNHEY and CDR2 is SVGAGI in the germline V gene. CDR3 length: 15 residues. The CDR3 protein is CASSYSTSGDYEQYV. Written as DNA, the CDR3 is TGTGCCAGCAGTTACTCGACTAGCGGGGACTACGAGCAGTACGTC.

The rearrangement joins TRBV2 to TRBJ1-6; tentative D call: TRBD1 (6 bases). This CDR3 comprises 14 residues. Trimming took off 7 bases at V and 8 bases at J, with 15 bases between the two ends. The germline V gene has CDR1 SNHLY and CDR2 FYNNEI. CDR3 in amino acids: CASILQGADSPLHF. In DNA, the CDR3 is TGTGCCAGCATTTTACAGGGAGCGGATTCACCCCTCCACTTT.

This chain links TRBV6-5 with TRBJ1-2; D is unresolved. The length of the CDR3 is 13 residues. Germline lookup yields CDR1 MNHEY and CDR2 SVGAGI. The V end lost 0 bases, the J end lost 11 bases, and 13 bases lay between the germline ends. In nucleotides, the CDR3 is TGTGCCAGCAGTTACTCTTTTTGGAGGGAATACACCTTC. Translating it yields CASSYSFWREYTF.

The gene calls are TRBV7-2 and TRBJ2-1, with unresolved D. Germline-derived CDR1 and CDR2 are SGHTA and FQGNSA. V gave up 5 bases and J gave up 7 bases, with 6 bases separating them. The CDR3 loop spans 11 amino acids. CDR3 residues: CASSPGNEQFF. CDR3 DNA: TGTGCCAGCAGCCCTGGTAATGAGCAGTTCTTC.

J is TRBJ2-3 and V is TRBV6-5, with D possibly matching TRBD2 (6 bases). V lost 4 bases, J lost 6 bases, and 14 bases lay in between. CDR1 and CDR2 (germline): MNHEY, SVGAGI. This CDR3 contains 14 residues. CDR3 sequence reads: CASSWGAGRDTQYF. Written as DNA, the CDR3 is TGTGCCAGCAGTTGGGGTGCGGGGAGGGATACGCAGTATTTT.

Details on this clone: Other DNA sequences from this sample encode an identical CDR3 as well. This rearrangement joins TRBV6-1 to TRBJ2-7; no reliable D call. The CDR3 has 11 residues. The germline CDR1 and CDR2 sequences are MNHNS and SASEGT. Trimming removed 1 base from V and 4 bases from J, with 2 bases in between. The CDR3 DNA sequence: TGTGCCAGCAGTGAAGGATACGAGCAGTACGTC. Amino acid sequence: CASSEGYEQYV.

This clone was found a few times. The CDR3: CASSREGNTEAFF. The CDR3 DNA reads as TGCGCCAGCAGCCGTGAGGGGAACACTGAAGCTTTCTTT. The chain couples TRBV5-1 to TRBJ1-1; D remains ambiguous. V was trimmed by 4 bases and J by 1 base, leaving 8 bases between them. CDR1 is SGHRS and CDR2 is YFSETQ in the germline V gene. The CDR3 runs to 13 residues.

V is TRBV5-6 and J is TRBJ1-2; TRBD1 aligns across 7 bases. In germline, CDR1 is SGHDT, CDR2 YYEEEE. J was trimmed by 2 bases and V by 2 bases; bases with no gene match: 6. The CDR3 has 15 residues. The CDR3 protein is CASSLITGANYGYTF. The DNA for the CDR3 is TGTGCCAGCAGCTTAATTACAGGGGCGAACTATGGCTACACCTTC.

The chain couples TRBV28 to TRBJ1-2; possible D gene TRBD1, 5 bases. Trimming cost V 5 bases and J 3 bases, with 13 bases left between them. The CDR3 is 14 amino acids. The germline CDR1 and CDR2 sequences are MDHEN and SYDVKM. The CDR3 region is CASSPSGTDYGYTF. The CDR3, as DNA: TGTGCCAGCAGTCCATCAGGGACGGACTATGGCTACACCTTC.

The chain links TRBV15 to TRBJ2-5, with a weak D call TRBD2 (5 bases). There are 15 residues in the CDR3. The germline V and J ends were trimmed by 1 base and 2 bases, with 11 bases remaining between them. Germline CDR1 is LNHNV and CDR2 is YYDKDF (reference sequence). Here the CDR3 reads CATSRGNSGQETQYF. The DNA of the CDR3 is TGTGCCACCAGCAGAGGCAACTCGGGACAAGAGACCCAGTACTTC.

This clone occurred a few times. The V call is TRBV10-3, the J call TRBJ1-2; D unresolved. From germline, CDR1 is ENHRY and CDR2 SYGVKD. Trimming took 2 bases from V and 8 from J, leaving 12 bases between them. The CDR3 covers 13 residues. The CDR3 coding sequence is TGTGCCATCAGTGAGGGGGAGGGTTCGGGCTACACCTTC. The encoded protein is CAISEGEGSGYTF.

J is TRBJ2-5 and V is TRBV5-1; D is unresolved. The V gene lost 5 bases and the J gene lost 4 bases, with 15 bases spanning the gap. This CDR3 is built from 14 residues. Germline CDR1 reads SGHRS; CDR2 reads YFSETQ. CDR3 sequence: CASSHEVVRETQYF. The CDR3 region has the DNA TGCGCCAGCAGTCATGAAGTGGTTCGAGAGACCCAGTACTTC.

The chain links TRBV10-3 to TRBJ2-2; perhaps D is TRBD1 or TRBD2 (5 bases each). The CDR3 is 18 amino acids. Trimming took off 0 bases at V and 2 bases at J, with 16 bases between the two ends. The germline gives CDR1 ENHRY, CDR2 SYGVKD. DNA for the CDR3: TGTGCCATCAGTGAGTCCCCGGGACGGGGCGGAAACACCGGGGAGCTGTTTTTT. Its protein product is CAISESPGRGGNTGELFF.

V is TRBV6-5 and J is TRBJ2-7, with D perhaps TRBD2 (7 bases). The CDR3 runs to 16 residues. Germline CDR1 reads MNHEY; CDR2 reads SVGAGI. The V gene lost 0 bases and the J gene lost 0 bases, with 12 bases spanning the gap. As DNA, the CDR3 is TGTGCCAGCAGTTACTCGACGGGGGGCAGCTCCTACGAGCAGTACTTC. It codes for CASSYSTGGSSYEQYF.